This T cell receptor beta chain is from a study of tissue T cells after allogeneic stem cell transplantation (dated by TCRdb to between 2020 and 2023). For context, the study as a whole: For tissues with multiple samples, a pathologist reviewed H&E sections and gave sequencing priority to samples with histologically apparent lymphocytes. The study profiled TCR beta repertoires across many tissues from research autopsies of patients with and without GVHD, plus mouse models of GVHD. The human part of the study was a prospective observational study with no blinding and no randomization. What the study reported, not specific to this receptor: Within patients, how anatomically similar tissues were was a major factor shaping TCR repertoire composition, regardless of disease or transplant status. Only a few T cell clones appeared in more than one patient, yet motif-based clustering showed tissue-specific repertoire signatures that were shared between patients. For the non-GVHD comparator patients, no blood samples were available. Sampling depth was acknowledged as a limitation, and the patient cohort was both small and clinically heterogeneous. Which tissue TCRs were alloreactive or antigen-specific was not determined in the study, and some of the clones might have been host cells that persisted. In both patients and mice, T cells from blood and spleen picked up only a limited part of the TCR repertoire that was detected in tissues.

The sample's time point label, in plain terms: human tissue collected at research (rapid) autopsy. Three non-HCT comparator patients with other cancers, having at least five GI tract samples and no known GI disease at death, were selected retrospectively. After a median post-mortem interval of roughly 8.9 hours, the autopsy tissues collected included GI sites spanning esophagus to rectum, along with liver, skin and lymphoid organs including spleen. Each autopsy specimen was cut in two, with one portion flash-frozen in liquid nitrogen and the remainder formalin-fixed, and the outer muscle layers of GI specimens were removed. To extract genomic DNA from frozen tissues, either the Mag-Bind Blood & Tissue DNA HDQ 96 Kit on a Chemagic 360 or the DNeasy Blood & Tissue Kit was used. Because of concern about red blood cell contamination, extracted DNA underwent additional purification with the Genomic DNA Clean & Concentrator-25 kit.

On this clone: The antigen it recognizes is unknown. No base-level quality is on record; no much larger clone is a single base apart.

The germline V gene gives CDR1 as KGHDR and CDR2 as SFDVKD. V is pruned by 3 bases and J by 6 bases, leaving 9 bases of the junction without a gene match. From its cysteine to its phenylalanine, the CDR3 spans 16 amino acids. Kept here is only the CDR3 DNA, which spans 48 bases and is read in frame from base 1. The library was made by the immunoSEQ multiplex PCR assay. Adaptive Biotechnologies performed TCRbeta CDR3 sequencing at survey depth and reported CDR3 sequences, V/J genes, productive frequency, and template counts. TCR beta CDR3 regions were amplified from genomic DNA rather than RNA. Processing in the source paper ran as follows. Jensen-Shannon divergence was used to quantify pairwise repertoire overlap between tissues, with a value of 1 indicating complete divergence and a value of 0 indicating identical repertoires. Based on pairwise JSD values, tissues were grouped by single-linkage agglomerative hierarchical clustering, and the results were shown as dendrograms. GLIPH2 was run on all patient samples with simulation_depth 1000, kmer_min_depth 3, cdr3_length_cutoff 8, keeping groups with more than two unique CDR3s. A standardized tissue-overlap score was calculated by extrapolating Jaccard GLIPH-group overlap across patients to a standard repertoire size of 1000 clones. Linear mixed-effect models, with tissue as a fixed effect and individual as a random effect, were used to test how diversity related to clinical or experimental variables. Imported from immuneACCESS, the table was reduced by TCRdb to in-frame sequences with V and J called. These copies leave out some clones; in studies compared against another copy, an unresolved V gene accounts for under half, and the cause of the remainder is not known. V, J and clone size are those of that table, while D and trimming were read from the DNA. The sample table shows roughly 6,000 clones, and roughly 61% are seen once. The ten largest clonotypes hold roughly 13% of the sample.

The TCR comes from a woman aged 18-55 years with breast cancer. The sequencing here drew on duodenum tissue, taken at autopsy. The chain links TRBV24-1 with TRBJ2-1, and 8 bases in between align with TRBD2. The DNA sequence is as follows: TGTGCCACCAGTGATCCCGGGACTAGAAGGAGCAATGAGCAGTTCTTC. This gives the protein CATSDPGTRRSNEQFF.